This T cell receptor beta chain was sequenced during a study of T cell responses to AZD1222 COVID-19 vaccine (dated by TCRdb to the early 2020s). As for the study more broadly: AZD1222 recipients given second doses at about 4 weeks or at about 12 weeks were pooled, since spike-specific TCR depth and breadth were not found to differ between the two schedules. Trial participants were enrolled by age into subgroups of 18-55, 56-69 and 70-plus years, and around 140, 26 and 57 TCR-sequenced participants, respectively, were included in these subgroups. TCR sequencing was performed for over 230 trial participants, of whom approximately 200 were given two doses of AZD1222 and approximately 25 were given two doses of MenACWY control vaccine. The paper as a whole reports these results and caveats: In the small 56-69-year group, the increase in depth fell short of significance, most likely because of low power. Because no day 14 peak-response samples were available, repertoires were characterized only after the peak T cell response. After two AZD1222 doses, spike-specific TCR breadth and depth were significantly higher than at day 0 and than in MenACWY recipients. Nearly half of unique spike-specific TCRs reportedly recognized epitopes outside regions mutated in the B.1.351 and B.1.1.7 variants. Most participants were white British and females outnumbered males, and the authors suggested that clonal diversity may have been underestimated. The whole spike protein was spanned by vaccine-associated CD4 TCRs, and dominant responses were seen in regions 160-218 and 743-854. Conclusions about previously exposed vaccinees are limited, since just six or seven AZD1222 recipients were seropositive for SARS-CoV-2 at baseline.

Reading the label with the study, this specimen's time point is: baseline before first vaccination. Vaccinee samples came from UK trials COV001 and COV002, including a single-blind randomized controlled phase 2/3 trial of AZD1222 (ChAdOx1 nCoV-19) in healthy adults. Trial participant PBMC samples were collected at day 0 and day 28 after the second dose for TCRbeta chain sequencing. In the germline V gene, CDR1 corresponds to MNHEY and CDR2 to SVGAGI. Reading from cysteine to phenylalanine, the CDR3 counts 15 amino acids. Only the CDR3 DNA is retained, 45 bases long and in frame from the first base. At the junction V is shortened by 6 bases and J by 4 bases; bases outside the gene matches: 6. The CDR3 regions of human TCRbeta chains were analyzed by immunosequencing. In the authors' own workflow: TCRs in the repertoires were compared against a reference library of SARS-CoV-2-specific TCRs that had been generated with the MIRA antigen-specificity platform. Breadth was defined as the fraction of unique TCRs that were SARS-CoV-2-associated, and depth was defined as the fraction of total T cells that were SARS-CoV-2-associated. Using the MIRA data, each spike-specific TCR was mapped to the spike region that the TCR reacts to and placed in a CD4 or CD8 class. Log10-transformed breadth and depth values were compared by one-way ANOVA with Sidak's multiple comparisons tests. The clones in this table, taken by TCRdb from immuneACCESS, are in-frame only. Not every clone is retained; where verified, under half of the shortfall comes from an unresolved V gene, and the cause of the rest is unknown. That table furnishes V, J and clone size, whereas the DNA furnished D and trimming. This sample lists 150,000 to 200,000 clones; about 92% were detected once. 8% to 13% of the sample rests with the top ten.

As regards this clone: The target of this receptor is not known. Base qualities are not provided; no much larger clone lies one nucleotide away.

This specimen consisted of peripheral blood, obtained on day 0 of AZD1222 vaccination. The sequence links TRBV6-5 to TRBJ1-3; 10 junctional bases match TRBD1. The sequence was obtained from an adult in good health. CDR3 region: CASRGQGLIGNTIYF. The DNA is TGTGCCAGCAGGGGACAGGGGCTTATAGGAAACACCATATATTTT.